The present T cell receptor beta chain was sequenced within a study of CXCR3-negative and CXCR3-positive naive CD8 T cells. Each TRB cDNA library was prepared by 5' RACE (with UMI labels). No DNA is given; TCRdb re-called the 5' RACE reads and lists each CDR3 protein once. This sample's table has about 56,000 distinct CDR3 sequences. The CDR3 runs to 14 residues. Sequencing was performed on memory CD8+ T cells from blood. The TCR was taken from a human donor in good health. Some clones in this sample may be carry-over from other donors' samples. This rearrangement joins TRBV12-3 or TRBV12-4 to TRBJ2-3. The CDR3 loop is CASSFATSTDTQYF.